The 26 T cell receptor beta chains reported below all come from one sample, sequenced in a study of OX40 agonist ivuxolimab in advanced cancers. The method was immunoSEQ multiplex PCR; TCRdb's version includes in-frame clones alone and lacks a portion of them. This table holds approximately 33,000 clones, about 88% found once. Sample: CD4+ or CD8+ T cells sorted from blood, taken in a trial of the OX40 agonist ivuxolimab. Every receptor here comes from an adult with an advanced solid tumor such as melanoma, head and neck, liver or kidney cancer.

The count of this clone is one. This chain links TRBV5-4 with TRBJ2-7; 12 bases fit TRBD2. The trim removed 4 bases at V and 3 bases at J, leaving 5 bases unmatched. Germline-derived CDR1 and CDR2 are SGHNT and YYREEE (reference sequence). The CDR3 runs to 15 residues. The CDR3: CASSVGLAGIYEQYF. CDR3 in DNA: TGTGCCAGCAGCGTAGGACTAGCGGGAATCTACGAGCAGTACTTC.

The count of this clone is one. This chain joins TRBV5-5 and TRBJ1-4; D is possibly TRBD1 (6 bases). V was trimmed by 4 bases and J by 2 bases, leaving 18 bases between them. This CDR3 comprises 17 residues. Germline loops: CDR1 SGHKS, CDR2 YYEKEE (reference sequence). The CDR3 spells CASSLWRGGGTNEKLFF. In nucleotides, the CDR3 is TGTGCCAGCAGCCTCTGGCGGGGAGGGGGTACTAATGAAAAACTGTTTTTT.

The CDR3: CASSSRPYEQYF. The CDR3 nucleotides are TGCGCCAGCAGCTCACGTCCCTACGAGCAGTACTTC. The V gene is TRBV5-1, the J gene TRBJ2-5; no clear D. The DNA matches TRBJ2-7 better at its end, which makes the J call doubtful. Germline V gives CDR1 SGHRS, CDR2 YFSETQ. CDR3 size: 12 residues.

The DNA of the CDR3 is TGTGCCAGCACCGTAACAGCGAACACCGGGGAGCTGTTTTTT. This encodes CASTVTANTGELFF. The chain joins TRBV5-5 to TRBJ2-2, with unresolved D. The CDR3 length is 14 residues. Germline CDR1 and CDR2: SGHKS and YYEKEE (reference sequence). V was clipped by 6 bases and J by 0 bases, with 9 bases between them.

This clone was detected once. The CDR3 spells CASTVSSGNYNEQFF. The CDR3 DNA reads TGTGCCAGTACTGTCTCTAGCGGGAATTACAATGAGCAGTTCTTC. The genes are TRBV19 and TRBJ2-1; TRBD2 aligns across 9 bases. The CDR3 is made up of 15 amino acids. J was trimmed by 4 bases and V by 7 bases; bases with no gene match: 8. CDR1 and CDR2 (germline): LNHDA, SQIVND (reference sequence).

This clone is a singleton in its sample. The genes are TRBV28 and TRBJ2-1, with 8 nucleotides matching TRBD2. This CDR3 contains 15 residues. Germline V gene data show CDR1 as MDHEN and CDR2 as SYDVKM. J gave up 3 bases and V 3 bases, and 4 bases lay outside the gene matches. The CDR3: CASSLGLGGYNEQFF. CDR3 nucleotides: TGTGCCAGCAGTTTGGGACTAGGGGGCTACAATGAGCAGTTCTTC.

V gene TRBV30 combines with J gene TRBJ2-1; perhaps D is TRBD1 or TRBD2 (5 bases each). The germline gives CDR1 GTSNPN, CDR2 SVGIG (reference sequence). The ends were cut back, 0 bases at V and 7 bases at J, with 13 bases in the middle. The CDR3 runs 14 residues. The CDR3 is CAWSVSQGGNEQFF. Written as DNA, the CDR3 is TGTGCCTGGAGTGTATCGCAGGGCGGGAATGAGCAGTTCTTC.

The chain has TRBV11-1 and TRBJ2-5; 7 nucleotides agree with TRBD2. The trim removed 5 bases at V and 5 bases at J, leaving 8 bases unmatched. CDR3 length equals 14 residues. Germline V gives CDR1 SGHAT, CDR2 FQDESV (reference sequence). CDR3 coding DNA: TGTGCCAGCAGCCCACCAGGGAGGGGTGAGACCCAGTACTTC. It specifies CASSPPGRGETQYF.

This clone has a handful of counts. This rearrangement joins TRBV6-4 to TRBJ2-1, with 7 bases fitting TRBD2. Germline V gene sequence: CDR1 MRHNA, CDR2 SNTAGT. The CDR3 loop spans 12 amino acids. V lost 4 bases, J lost 9 bases, and 3 bases stayed unmatched. The CDR3 DNA reads TGTGCCAGCAGTGGCGGGGAGGGTGAGCAGTTCTTC. It is translated as CASSGGEGEQFF.

The rearrangement joins TRBV7-3 to TRBJ2-3; 10 bases match TRBD2. Trimming took 3 bases from V and 6 from J; bases not matched to a gene: 9. Germline V gene data show CDR1 as SGHTA and CDR2 as FQGTGA. CDR3 length equals 16 residues. The DNA of the CDR3 is TGTGCCAGCAGCTTCGGGACTAGCGTCGGTTGGGATACGCAGTATTTT. Protein: CASSFGTSVGWDTQYF.

The chain links TRBV4-1 to TRBJ2-5, with D unresolved. CDR3 length: 14 residues. CDR1 is MGHRA and CDR2 is YSYEKL in the germline V gene. Trimming took off 6 bases at V and 0 bases at J, with 11 bases between the two ends. The CDR3 region has the DNA TGCGCCAGCAGTACGTACACCGACCAAGAGACCCAGTACTTC. The encoded protein is CASSTYTDQETQYF.

This clone was observed a single time. The rearrangement uses TRBV7-2 and TRBJ1-5; 7 nucleotides match TRBD1. The CDR3 contains 14 residues. The germline CDR1 and CDR2 sequences are SGHTA and FQGNSA. V shed 5 bases and J 7 bases; nucleotides not matched to a gene: 8. The CDR3 here is CASSQDREDQPQHF. As DNA, the CDR3 is TGTGCCAGCAGCCAAGACAGGGAAGACCAGCCCCAGCATTTT.

V usage is TRBV6-5 and J usage is TRBJ2-7; either TRBD1 or TRBD2 may fit D (5 bases each). Germline CDR1 reads MNHEY; CDR2 reads SVGAGI. CDR3 size: 13 residues. Trimming left V 3 bases short and J 1 base short, with 7 bases between. The CDR3 DNA reads TGTGCCAGCAGTTATGGGGGTTCCTACGAGCAGTACTTC. Its protein product is CASSYGGSYEQYF.

The rearrangement links TRBV4-2 to TRBJ2-6; D remains ambiguous. V dropped 0 bases and J dropped 0 bases, with 6 bases sitting between them. This CDR3 comprises 16 residues. Germline CDR1 reads LGHNA; CDR2 reads YNFKEQ. The CDR3 nucleotides are TGTGCCAGCAGCCAAGATTTACCCTCTGGGGCCAACGTCCTGACTTTC. Its protein is CASSQDLPSGANVLTF.

The rearrangement joins TRBV5-1 to TRBJ2-2; 12 positions agree with TRBD2. V lost 1 base, J lost 5 bases, and 9 bases stayed unmatched. This CDR3 has 18 residues. Germline CDR1 and CDR2: SGHRS and YFSETQ. The CDR3 coding sequence is TGCGCCAGCAGCTTGTCCCTAGCGGGAGGGCCGGGTACCGGGGAGCTGTTTTTT. Encoded protein: CASSLSLAGGPGTGELFF.

This chain's CDR3 is CASSGLTRISTDTQYF. CDR3 DNA: TGTGCCAGTAGTGGGCTGACGCGGATTAGCACAGATACGCAGTATTTT. The V and J genes are TRBV19 and TRBJ2-3; D is ambiguous. The CDR3 spans 16 residues. Germline values: CDR1 LNHDA, CDR2 SQIVND (reference sequence). V lost 5 bases and J lost 0, with 15 bases in between.

The V call is TRBV7-8, the J call TRBJ2-7; 13 nucleotides agree with TRBD2. The CDR3 is made up of 14 amino acids. Germline V gene sequence: CDR1 SGHVS, CDR2 FQNEAQ. V trimming: 5 bases; J trimming: 6 bases; junction bases outside the gene matches: 4. The CDR3 nucleotides read TGTGCCAGCAGCCAAGGGACTAGCGGGACCGAGCAGTACTTC. It is translated as CASSQGTSGTEQYF.

This chain connects TRBV2 to TRBJ2-1; TRBD1 is a possible D gene (5 bases). There are 15 residues in the CDR3. The germline gives CDR1 SNHLY, CDR2 FYNNEI. Between the trimmed V and J ends, which lost 11 bases and 0 bases, there was a span of 17 bases. The CDR3 DNA follows: TGTGCCGCAGGGCGTTGGGTAAGCTCCTACAATGAGCAGTTCTTC. Amino acids: CAAGRWVSSYNEQFF.

Details on this clone: A clone one base away is much larger, so this may be a read error. The same CDR3 arises from other DNA sequences in this sample as well. This chain joins TRBV6-1 and TRBJ2-1; 14 nucleotides align to TRBD2. The CDR3 has 15 amino acids. The V gene end was trimmed by 4 bases and the J gene end by 4 bases; junction bases not matched to a gene: 0. CDR1 and CDR2 (germline): MNHNS, SASEGT. The DNA for the CDR3 is TGTGCCAGCAGTGGACTAGCGGGAGGGTACAATGAGCAGTTCTTC. This translates into CASSGLAGGYNEQFF.

The gene calls are TRBV28 and TRBJ2-7, with D perhaps TRBD2 (6 bases). Germline V gene sequence: CDR1 MDHEN, CDR2 SYDVKM. Between the trimmed V and J ends, which lost 6 bases and 3 bases, there was a span of 12 bases. The length of the CDR3 is 13 residues. The CDR3 here is CASRILGGYEQYF. CDR3 sequence (DNA): TGTGCCAGCAGGATCTTGGGGGGCTACGAGCAGTACTTC.

The chain is built from TRBV5-1 and TRBJ2-1, with 7 bases identical to TRBD2. The trim removed 0 bases at V and 8 bases at J, leaving 11 bases unmatched. Germline V gives CDR1 SGHRS, CDR2 YFSETQ. The CDR3 extends over 16 amino acids. For the CDR3, the DNA is TGCGCCAGCAGCTTGGAGGGCGGGAGATCGACCGATGAGCAGTTCTTC. Residues: CASSLEGGRSTDEQFF.

In nucleotides, the CDR3 is TGTGCCAGCAGCACTGGGACGGCTGAAAAACTGTTTTTT. Amino acids: CASSTGTAEKLFF. The rearrangement uses TRBV5-6 and TRBJ1-4; tentatively, D is TRBD1 (5 bases). Trimming cost V 4 bases and J 7 bases, with 11 bases left between them. The CDR3 runs 13 residues. Germline V lookup: CDR1 SGHDT, CDR2 YYEEEE.

The CDR3 sequence is CASSSSASGSGDTQYF. CDR3 DNA: TGTGCCAGCAGCTCTTCCGCTAGCGGGAGTGGAGATACGCAGTATTTT. The J gene is TRBJ2-3, the V gene TRBV7-6; 10 positions agree with TRBD2. The CDR3 length is 16 residues. Germline assignment: CDR1 SGHVS and CDR2 FNYEAQ. V lost 4 bases to trimming and J lost 5 bases; unmatched junction nucleotides: 9.

The chain joins TRBV7-3 to TRBJ1-1; no clear D gene. Between the trimmed V and J ends, which lost 0 bases and 3 bases, there was a span of 8 bases. CDR3 length: 14 residues. The germline V gene has CDR1 SGHTA and CDR2 FQGTGA. As DNA, the CDR3 is TGTGCCAGCAGCTTAACCGTGGGAGACACTGAAGCTTTCTTT. Its protein product is CASSLTVGDTEAFF. Variable domain in full (rest from reference TRBV7-3 and TRBJ1-1): GAGVSQTPSNKVTEKGKYVELRCDPISGHTALYWYRQSLGQGPEFLIYFQGTGAADDSGLPNDRFFAVRPEGSVSTLKIQRTERGDSAVYLCASSLTVGDTEAFFGQGTRLTVV.

The chain recombines TRBV6-5 with TRBJ2-7; D not certain. This CDR3 has 15 residues. Deletions cut 7 bases from V and 5 bases from J, with 21 bases between. The V gene's germline CDR1 is MNHEY and CDR2 SVGAGI. CDR3 sequence: CASNLALGPPHEQYF. For the CDR3, the DNA is TGTGCCAGCAACCTCGCTCTGGGCCCCCCACACGAGCAGTACTTC.

The chain joins TRBV6-1 to TRBJ2-7, with D possibly TRBD2 on 6 matching bases. There are 14 residues in the CDR3. The V end lost 7 bases, the J end lost 2 bases, and 15 bases lay between the germline ends. Germline V gene sequence: CDR1 MNHNS, CDR2 SASEGT. In DNA form, the CDR3 reads TGTGCCAGCACTACGGGACTTAAAGCCTACGAGCAGTACTTC. Translation: CASTTGLKAYEQYF.